The clone carrying this TCR beta chain was observed a single time. What it binds is unknown. Germline-derived CDR1 and CDR2 are MNHEY and SVGAGI. The CDR3 covers 14 residues. Trimming shortened V by 4 bases and J by 4 bases, and 13 bases separated the two germline ends. Treatment reported: oral pan-JAK inhibitor, 5-10 mg twice daily. The data originate from a study of CD8+ T cells in alopecia areata. Study details: At a dose of 5 to 10 mg twice daily, oral tofacitinib was given to treated patients.

Reverse transcribed after extraction, RNA yielded cDNA as the sequencing template. Assay: immunoSEQ multiplex PCR; the TCRdb copy retains only in-frame clones and omits some. The table lists 95,000 to 150,000 clones, around 56% of them singletons. Study findings and constraints: Among the top 100, expanded CD8+ clones, as well as scalp clonality, were significantly decreased by tofacitinib. Amid tofacitinib therapy, many expanded lesional clones stayed present in scalp and blood. Scalp sequencing also captures normal skin's resident alphabeta T cells.

This sequence joins TRBV6-5 and TRBJ1-2; D gene uncertain. The sequencing used CD4+ T cells sorted from blood, collected at week 4, from a patient treated with tofacitinib. The TCR originated in a human donor with alopecia areata. The CDR3 coding sequence is TGTGCCAGCAGTTTGGTCGCGGGAGGCTATGGCTACACCTTC. It specifies CASSLVAGGYGYTF.